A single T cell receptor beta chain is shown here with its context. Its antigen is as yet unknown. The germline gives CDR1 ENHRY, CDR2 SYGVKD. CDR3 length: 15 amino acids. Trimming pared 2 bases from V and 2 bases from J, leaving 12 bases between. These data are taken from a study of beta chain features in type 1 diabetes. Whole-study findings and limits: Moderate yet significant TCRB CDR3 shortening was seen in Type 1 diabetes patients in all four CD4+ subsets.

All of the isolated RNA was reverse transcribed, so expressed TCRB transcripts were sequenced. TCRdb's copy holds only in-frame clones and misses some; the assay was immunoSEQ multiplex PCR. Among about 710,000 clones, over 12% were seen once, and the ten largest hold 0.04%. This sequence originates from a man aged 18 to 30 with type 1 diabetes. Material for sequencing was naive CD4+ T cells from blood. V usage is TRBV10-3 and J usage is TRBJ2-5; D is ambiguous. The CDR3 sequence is CAISETRLVQETQYF. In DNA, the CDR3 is TGTGCCATCAGTGAGACGAGGCTAGTGCAAGAGACCCAGTACTTC.